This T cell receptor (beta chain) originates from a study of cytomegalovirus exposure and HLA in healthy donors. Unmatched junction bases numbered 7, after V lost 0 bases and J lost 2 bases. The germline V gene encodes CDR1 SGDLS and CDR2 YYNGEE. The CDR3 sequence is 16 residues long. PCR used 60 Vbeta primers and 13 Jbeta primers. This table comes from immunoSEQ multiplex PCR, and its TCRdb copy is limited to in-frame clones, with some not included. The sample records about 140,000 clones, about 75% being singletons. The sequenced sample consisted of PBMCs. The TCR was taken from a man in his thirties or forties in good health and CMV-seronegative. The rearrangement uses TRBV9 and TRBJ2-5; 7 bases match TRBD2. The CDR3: CASSVAILAAQETQYF. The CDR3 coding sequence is TGTGCCAGCAGCGTAGCTATCCTAGCGGCGCAAGAGACCCAGTACTTC.